Listed below are T cell receptor beta chains from one sample, sequenced in a study of OX40 agonist ivuxolimab in advanced cancers. TCRdb keeps only in-frame clones here, not all; method: immunoSEQ multiplex PCR. This table holds 60,000 to 70,000 clones, 80% to 85% found once. The sample in question was CD4+ or CD8+ T cells sorted from blood, obtained in a trial of the OX40 agonist ivuxolimab. Receptor source: an adult with an advanced solid tumor such as melanoma, head and neck, liver or kidney cancer. The CDR3 runs from the conserved cysteine through the conserved F or W. The D gene is left open where the match is weak. Where a row states a size, it is once, few, many or the class of an expanded clone; other rows omit it.

abundance	v_gene	j_gene	d_gene	CDR3aa	CDR3nt
NA	TRBV5-1	TRBJ1-2	NA	CASSSPDSAGYGYTF	TGCGCCAGCAGCTCCCCGGACTCTGCGGGCTATGGCTACACCTTC
NA	TRBV6-1	TRBJ1-5	TRBD1	CASSESGGRQPQHF	TGTGCCAGCAGTGAATCAGGGGGCCGGCAGCCCCAGCATTTT
NA	TRBV27	TRBJ2-1	TRBD2	CASSFRSGRAYNEQFF	TGTGCCAGCAGTTTCCGGAGCGGGAGGGCCTACAATGAGCAGTTCTTC
NA	TRBV5-4	TRBJ2-7	TRBD2	CASSLKVAGAYEQYF	TGTGCCAGCAGCTTGAAGGTAGCGGGAGCCTACGAGCAGTACTTC
NA	TRBV9	TRBJ1-2	NA	CASSGTGSLGYGYTF	TGTGCCAGCAGCGGGACCGGGTCCCTAGGGTATGGCTACACCTTC
once	TRBV7-9	TRBJ1-1	NA	CASSFSLTAIGNTEAFF	TGTGCCAGCAGCTTCAGTCTGACAGCAATTGGAAACACTGAAGCTTTCTTT
NA	TRBV6-5	TRBJ1-2	NA	CASSVRINYGYTF	TGTGCCAGCAGCGTACGCATAAACTATGGCTACACCTTC
NA	TRBV12-5	TRBJ2-5	NA	CASGLVPGEETQYF	TGTGCTAGTGGTTTGGTACCGGGGGAAGAGACCCAGTACTTC
NA	TRBV28	TRBJ1-5	NA	CASKIREINQPQHF	TGTGCCAGCAAAATACGGGAAATCAATCAGCCCCAGCATTTT
NA	TRBV5-6	TRBJ1-2	NA	CASSVRLDSYGYTF	TGTGCCAGCAGCGTGAGGTTAGATAGTTATGGCTACACCTTC
few	TRBV28	TRBJ2-1	NA	CASSIYKRLLAGFNEQFF	TGTGCCAGCAGTATTTATAAGAGATTGTTGGCGGGATTCAATGAGCAGTTCTTC
once	TRBV28	TRBJ1-5	TRBD1	CASTSAAGGEQPQHF	TGTGCCAGCACCAGTGCGGCAGGGGGCGAACAGCCCCAGCATTTT
NA	TRBV18	TRBJ2-7	NA	CASSQTFALVSYEQYF	TGTGCCAGCTCACAGACGTTTGCATTAGTCTCCTACGAGCAGTACTTC